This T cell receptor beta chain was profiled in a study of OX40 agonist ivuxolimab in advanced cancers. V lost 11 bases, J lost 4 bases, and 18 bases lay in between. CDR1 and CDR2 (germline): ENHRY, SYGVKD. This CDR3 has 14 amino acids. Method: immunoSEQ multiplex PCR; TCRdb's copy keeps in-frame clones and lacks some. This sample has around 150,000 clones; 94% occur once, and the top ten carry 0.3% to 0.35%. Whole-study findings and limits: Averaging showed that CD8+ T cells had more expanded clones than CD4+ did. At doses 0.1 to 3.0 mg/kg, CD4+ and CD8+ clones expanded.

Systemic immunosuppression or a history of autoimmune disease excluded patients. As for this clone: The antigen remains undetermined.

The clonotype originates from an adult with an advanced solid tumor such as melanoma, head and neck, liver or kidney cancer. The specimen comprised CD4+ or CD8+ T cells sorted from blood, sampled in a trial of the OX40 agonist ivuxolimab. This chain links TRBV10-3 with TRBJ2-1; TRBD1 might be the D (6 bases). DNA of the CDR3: TGTGCCTCCGATTCGTCAGGGGAGTACAATGAGCAGTTCTTC. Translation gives CASDSSGEYNEQFF.